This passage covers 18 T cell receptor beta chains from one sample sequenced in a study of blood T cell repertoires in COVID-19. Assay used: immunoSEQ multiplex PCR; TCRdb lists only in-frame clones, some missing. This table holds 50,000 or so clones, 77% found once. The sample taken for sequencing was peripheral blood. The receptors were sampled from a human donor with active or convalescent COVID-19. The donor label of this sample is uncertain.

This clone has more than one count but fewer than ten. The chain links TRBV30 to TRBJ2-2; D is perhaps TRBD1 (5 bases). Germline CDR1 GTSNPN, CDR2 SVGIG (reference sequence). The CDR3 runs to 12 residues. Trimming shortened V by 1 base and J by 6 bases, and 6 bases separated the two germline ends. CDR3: CAWSGGPGELFF. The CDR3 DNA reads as TGTGCCTGGAGTGGGGGCCCCGGGGAGCTGTTTTTT.

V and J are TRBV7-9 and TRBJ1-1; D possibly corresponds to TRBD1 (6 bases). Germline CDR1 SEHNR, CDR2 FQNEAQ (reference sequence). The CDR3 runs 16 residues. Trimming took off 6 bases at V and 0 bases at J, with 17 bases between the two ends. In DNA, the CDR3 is TGTGCCAGCAGGGCAGGGGCCGCGACGCTGAACACTGAAGCTTTCTTT. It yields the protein CASRAGAATLNTEAFF.

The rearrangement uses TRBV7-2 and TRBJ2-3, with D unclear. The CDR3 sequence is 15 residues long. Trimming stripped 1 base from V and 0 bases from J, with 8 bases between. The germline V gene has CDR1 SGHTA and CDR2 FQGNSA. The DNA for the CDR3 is TGTGCCAGCAGCTTAGTAGCCCGAAGCACAGATACGCAGTATTTT. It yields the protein CASSLVARSTDTQYF.

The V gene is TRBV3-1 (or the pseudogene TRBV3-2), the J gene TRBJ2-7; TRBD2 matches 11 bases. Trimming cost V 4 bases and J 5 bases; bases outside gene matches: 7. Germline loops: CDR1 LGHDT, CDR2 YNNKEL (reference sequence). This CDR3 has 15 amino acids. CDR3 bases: TGTGCCAGCAGCCCCACTAGCGGGAGTCTCGACGAGCAGTACTTC. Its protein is CASSPTSGSLDEQYF.

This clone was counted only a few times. The CDR3 nucleotides are TGTGCCAGCAGTACCGGACAGGGGGCCCCCTACGAGCAGTACTTC. The encoded protein is CASSTGQGAPYEQYF. The chain joins TRBV2 to TRBJ2-7; 11 bases map to TRBD1. With V trimmed by 5 bases and J by 2 bases, 5 bases remained unmatched. The length of the CDR3 is 15 residues. Looked up from germline, CDR1 is SNHLY and CDR2 is FYNNEI.

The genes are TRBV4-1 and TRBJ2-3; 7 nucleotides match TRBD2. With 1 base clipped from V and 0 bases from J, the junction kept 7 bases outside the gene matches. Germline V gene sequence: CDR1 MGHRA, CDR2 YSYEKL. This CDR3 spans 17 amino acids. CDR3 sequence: CASSQGGGPGSTDTQYF. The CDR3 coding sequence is TGCGCCAGCAGCCAAGGGGGAGGGCCAGGGAGCACAGATACGCAGTATTTT.

For the CDR3, the DNA is TGCGCCAGCAGCTTACTGATTGGCGGGCGGGAGGAGACCCAGTACTTC. Amino acid sequence: CASSLLIGGREETQYF. The chain employs TRBV5-1 and TRBJ2-5; TRBD2 aligns across 7 bases. Germline CDR1 SGHRS, CDR2 YFSETQ. The CDR3 consists of 16 residues. Trimming removed 2 bases from V and 5 bases from J; junction bases left unmatched: 12.

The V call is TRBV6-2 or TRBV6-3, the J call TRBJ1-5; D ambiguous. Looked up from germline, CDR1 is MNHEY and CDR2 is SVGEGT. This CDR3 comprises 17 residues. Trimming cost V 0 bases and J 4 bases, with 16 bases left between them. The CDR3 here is CASSYSAGIAANQPQHF. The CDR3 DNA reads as TGTGCCAGCAGTTACTCTGCCGGCATAGCGGCGAATCAGCCCCAGCATTTT.

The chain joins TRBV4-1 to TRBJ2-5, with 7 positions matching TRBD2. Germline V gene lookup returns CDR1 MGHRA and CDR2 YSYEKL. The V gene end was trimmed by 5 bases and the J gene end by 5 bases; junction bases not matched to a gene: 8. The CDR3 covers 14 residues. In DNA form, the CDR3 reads TGCGCCAGCAGCACCCCAGGGAGGGCGGAGACCCAGTACTTC. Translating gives CASSTPGRAETQYF.

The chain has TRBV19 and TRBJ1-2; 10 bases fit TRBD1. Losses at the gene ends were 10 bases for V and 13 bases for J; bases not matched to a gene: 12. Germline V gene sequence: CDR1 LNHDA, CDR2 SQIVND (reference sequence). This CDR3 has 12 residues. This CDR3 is CATYDRGPPPTF. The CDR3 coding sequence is TGTGCCACCTACGACAGGGGGCCGCCCCCCACCTTC.

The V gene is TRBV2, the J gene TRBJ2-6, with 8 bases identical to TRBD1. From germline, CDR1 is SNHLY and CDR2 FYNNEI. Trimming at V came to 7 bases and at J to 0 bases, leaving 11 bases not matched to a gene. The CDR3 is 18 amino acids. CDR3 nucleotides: TGTGCCAGCACCAAGACAGGGGCCTCGCTCTCTGGGGCCAACGTCCTGACTTTC. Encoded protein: CASTKTGASLSGANVLTF.

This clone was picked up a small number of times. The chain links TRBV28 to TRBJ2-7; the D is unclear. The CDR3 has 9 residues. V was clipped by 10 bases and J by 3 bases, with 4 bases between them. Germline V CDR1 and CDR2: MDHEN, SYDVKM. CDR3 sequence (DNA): TGTGCCAACTACTACGAGCAGTACTTC. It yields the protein CANYYEQYF.

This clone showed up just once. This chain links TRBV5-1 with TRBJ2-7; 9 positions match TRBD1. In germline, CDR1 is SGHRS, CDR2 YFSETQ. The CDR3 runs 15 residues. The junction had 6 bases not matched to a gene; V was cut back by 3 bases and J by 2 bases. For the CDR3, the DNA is TGCGCCAGCAGCTGGGGGACAGGGATCGCCTACGAGCAGTACTTC. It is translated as CASSWGTGIAYEQYF.

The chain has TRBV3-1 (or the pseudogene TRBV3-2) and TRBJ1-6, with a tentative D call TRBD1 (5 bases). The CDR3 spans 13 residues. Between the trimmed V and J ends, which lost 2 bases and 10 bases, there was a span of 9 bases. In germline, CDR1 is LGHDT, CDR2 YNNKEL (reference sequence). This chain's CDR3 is CASSQQGGSPLHF. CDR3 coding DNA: TGTGCCAGCAGCCAACAGGGTGGGTCACCCCTCCACTTT.

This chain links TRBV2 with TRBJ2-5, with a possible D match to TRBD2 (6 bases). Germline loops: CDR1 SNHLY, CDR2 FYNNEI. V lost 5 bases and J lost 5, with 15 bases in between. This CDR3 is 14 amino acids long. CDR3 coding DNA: TGTGCCAGCAGTCGCGATAGTGGGGGGGAGACCCAGTACTTC. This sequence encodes CASSRDSGGETQYF.

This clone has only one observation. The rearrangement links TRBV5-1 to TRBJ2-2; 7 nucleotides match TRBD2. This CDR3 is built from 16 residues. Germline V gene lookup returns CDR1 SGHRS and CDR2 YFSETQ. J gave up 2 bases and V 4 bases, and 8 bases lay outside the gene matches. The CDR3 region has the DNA TGCGCCAGCAGCGTTCTCCTAGCGGATAACACCGGGGAGCTGTTTTTT. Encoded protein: CASSVLLADNTGELFF.

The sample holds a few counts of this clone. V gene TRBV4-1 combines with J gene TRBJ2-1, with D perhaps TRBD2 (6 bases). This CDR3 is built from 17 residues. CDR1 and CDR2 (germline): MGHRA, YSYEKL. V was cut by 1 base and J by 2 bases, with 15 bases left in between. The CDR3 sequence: CASSQGGRDRPYNEQFF. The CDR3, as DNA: TGCGCCAGCAGCCAAGGAGGGCGGGATCGCCCCTACAATGAGCAGTTCTTC.

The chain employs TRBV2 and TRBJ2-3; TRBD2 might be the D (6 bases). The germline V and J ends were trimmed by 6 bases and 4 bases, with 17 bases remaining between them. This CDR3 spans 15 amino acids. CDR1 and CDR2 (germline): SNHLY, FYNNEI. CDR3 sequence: CASSTTARRADTQYF. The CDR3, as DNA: TGTGCCAGCAGCACGACTGCACGGAGGGCAGATACGCAGTATTTT.